This is a list of T cell receptor beta chains from one sample in a study of cytomegalovirus exposure and HLA in healthy donors. Produced via immunoSEQ multiplex PCR; TCRdb's table is partial and in-frame only. The sample shows some 110,000 clones, under 80% of them seen only once. Input material: PBMCs. Source of these receptors: a man aged 60-69 years in good health and CMV-seronegative. CDR3s include the opening cysteine and the closing phenylalanine or tryptophan. D genes are given only for firm matches. Expanded clones are given a class, and other clones once, few, many or no size at all.

-	TRBV5-1	TRBD1	TRBJ1-2	14	CASRPDRGDYGYTF	TGCGCCAGCAGACCGGACAGGGGCGACTATGGCTACACCTTC
few	TRBV5-1	-	TRBJ1-1	13	CASSRTQNTEAFF	TGCGCCAGCAGCAGAACACAGAACACTGAAGCTTTCTTT
-	TRBV7-9	TRBD1	TRBJ2-1	15	CASSLRGQGWDEQFF	TGTGCCAGCTCACTCCGGGGACAGGGGTGGGATGAGCAGTTCTTC
-	TRBV6-4	TRBD1	TRBJ1-2	15	CASSDPPTGNYGYTF	TGTGCCAGCAGTGACCCTCCGACAGGGAACTATGGCTACACCTTC
-	TRBV5-1	-	TRBJ2-3	14	CASSPRTTTDTQYF	TGCGCCAGCAGCCCGAGGACTACTACAGATACGCAGTATTTT
-	TRBV7-3	-	TRBJ1-1	13	CASSLAGNTEAFF	TGTGCCAGCAGCTTAGCAGGGAACACTGAAGCTTTCTTT
-	TRBV12-5	TRBD2	TRBJ2-7	15	CASGRGTSGIYEQYF	TGTGCTAGTGGTCGCGGGACTAGCGGGATCTACGAGCAGTACTTC
-	TRBV18	-	TRBJ1-4	15	CASSPRAGVGEKLFF	TGTGCCAGCTCACCGAGGGCAGGGGTCGGTGAAAAACTGTTTTTT
-	TRBV7-3	TRBD2	TRBJ2-2	15	CASSLDGGGDGELFF	TGTGCCAGCAGCTTAGACGGGGGGGGCGACGGGGAGCTGTTTTTT
-	TRBV7-2	TRBD1	TRBJ1-6	17	CASSLGGWTGYNSPLHF	TGTGCCAGCAGCTTAGGCGGCTGGACAGGGTATAATTCACCCCTCCACTTT
-	TRBV28	-	TRBJ1-5	12	CASSTPLEPQHF	TGTGCCAGCAGTACCCCATTAGAGCCCCAGCATTTT
-	TRBV11-2	TRBD1	TRBJ1-5	16	CASSAHSGTGNQPQHF	TGTGCCAGCAGCGCTCACTCCGGGACAGGGAATCAGCCCCAGCATTTT
-	TRBV6-5	TRBD1	TRBJ2-3	15	CASRRTGINTDTQYF	TGTGCCAGCAGACGGACAGGCATAAACACAGATACGCAGTATTTT
few	TRBV30	TRBD2	TRBJ2-3	17	CAWRQRTSGGQTDTQYF	TGTGCCTGGAGACAACGGACTAGCGGGGGGCAAACAGATACGCAGTATTTT
-	TRBV7-2	-	TRBJ1-5	15	CASSLVRGGNQPQHF	TGTGCCAGCAGCTTAGTCAGGGGTGGCAATCAGCCCCAGCATTTT
-	TRBV4-1	-	TRBJ1-5	16	CASSRERARSNQPQHF	TGCGCCAGCAGCCGGGAGAGGGCCAGATCCAATCAGCCCCAGCATTTT
-	TRBV4-1	TRBD2	TRBJ2-5	16	CASSPKTSGGEETQYF	TGCGCCAGCAGCCCCAAGACTAGCGGGGGGGAGGAGACCCAGTACTTC
once	TRBV29-1	TRBD1	TRBJ2-6	16	CSVEVTGGTGANVLTF	TGCAGCGTTGAAGTGACAGGGGGCACTGGGGCCAACGTCCTGACTTTC
-	TRBV6-1	-	TRBJ1-4	15	CASRAWTATNEKLFF	TGTGCCAGCAGGGCGTGGACAGCAACTAATGAAAAACTGTTTTTT
once	TRBV7-9	-	TRBJ1-1	13	CASNYRADTEAFF	TGTGCCAGCAATTACAGGGCGGACACTGAAGCTTTCTTT
-	TRBV27	-	TRBJ1-1	16	CASSPGGGPRNTEAFF	TGTGCCAGCAGTCCCGGGGGGGGACCGAGGAACACTGAAGCTTTCTTT
-	TRBV7-2	-	TRBJ2-7	13	CASSLLEGYEQYF	TGTGCCAGCAGCTTGTTAGAGGGCTACGAGCAGTACTTC
-	TRBV2	-	TRBJ1-5	15	CASSAQGLSNQPQHF	TGTGCCAGCAGTGCGCAGGGCCTCTCTAATCAGCCCCAGCATTTT
-	TRBV6-5	-	TRBJ1-2	15	CASSYSTRGSYGYTF	TGTGCCAGCAGTTACTCGACGCGGGGTAGCTATGGCTACACCTTC
-	TRBV9	-	TRBJ1-3	15	CASSSGRQTGNTIYF	TGTGCCAGCAGCTCAGGGAGGCAGACTGGAAACACCATATATTTT
-	TRBV18	-	TRBJ2-5	13	CASSPSVEETQYF	TGTGCCAGCTCACCGTCGGTAGAAGAGACCCAGTACTTC
few	TRBV19	-	TRBJ1-2	15	CASRGFGNINYGYTF	TGTGCCAGTAGGGGATTCGGGAACATTAACTATGGCTACACCTTC
-	TRBV6-6	-	TRBJ1-2	14	CASRGLRGGDGYTF	TGTGCCAGCAGAGGATTAAGGGGGGGGGATGGCTACACCTTC
-	TRBV6-5	-	TRBJ1-1	13	CASSFRVNTEAFF	TGTGCCAGCAGTTTCAGGGTAAACACTGAAGCTTTCTTT
-	TRBV2	-	TRBJ1-2	13	CASRGDSLYGYTF	TGTGCCAGCAGGGGCGACAGCCTCTATGGCTACACCTTC
-	TRBV10-2	-	TRBJ2-3	11	CASSIEDTQYF	TGCGCCAGCAGTATAGAAGATACGCAGTATTTT
-	TRBV7-9	TRBD1	TRBJ2-4	18	CASSPTGGQGRVKNIQYF	TGTGCCAGCAGCCCAACAGGGGGCCAGGGGAGGGTCAAAAACATTCAGTACTTC
-	TRBV4-3	-	TRBJ2-1	13	CASSQETRNEQFF	TGCGCCAGCAGCCAAGAGACTCGCAATGAGCAGTTCTTC
-	TRBV7-2	TRBD2	TRBJ2-3	15	CASSLGVGRGDTQYF	TGTGCCAGCAGCTTAGGTGTAGGGAGGGGAGATACGCAGTATTTT
once	TRBV2	TRBD2	TRBJ2-5	13	CASSDASGETQYF	TGTGCCAGCAGTGATGCTAGCGGCGAGACCCAGTACTTC
few	TRBV7-2	TRBD1	TRBJ2-1	14	CASGSGTGFPEQFF	TGTGCCAGCGGGTCCGGGACAGGATTTCCTGAGCAGTTCTTC
-	TRBV5-1	-	TRBJ1-1	14	CASSLYGPNTEAFF	TGCGCCAGCAGCTTGTATGGCCCGAACACTGAAGCTTTCTTT
-	TRBV5-6	TRBD1	TRBJ2-5	16	CASSLEQGLRQETQYF	TGTGCCAGCAGCTTGGAACAGGGGTTGAGACAAGAGACCCAGTACTTC
-	TRBV9	-	TRBJ2-5	16	CASSVGVSWGEETQYF	TGTGCCAGCAGCGTAGGTGTATCTTGGGGGGAAGAGACCCAGTACTTC
-	TRBV30	-	TRBJ1-3	13	CAWSMDSGNTIYF	TGTGCCTGGAGTATGGACAGCGGAAACACCATATATTTT
-	TRBV4-2	-	TRBJ1-5	14	CASSQKGADQPQHF	TGTGCCAGCAGCCAAAAAGGGGCGGATCAGCCCCAGCATTTT
few	TRBV9	-	TRBJ2-3	13	CASSVALPDTQYF	TGTGCCAGCAGCGTAGCCCTCCCAGATACGCAGTATTTT
-	TRBV6-6	TRBD1	TRBJ1-1	12	CASRDRLFEAFF	TGTGCCAGCAGGGACAGGCTCTTTGAAGCTTTCTTT
-	TRBV5-1	TRBD2	TRBJ2-3	16	CASSQGLAGNTDTQYF	TGCGCCAGCAGCCAGGGACTAGCGGGGAACACAGATACGCAGTATTTT
once	TRBV5-1	TRBD1	TRBJ1-2	13	CASSSDRGVGYTF	TGCGCCAGCAGCTCAGACAGGGGGGTTGGCTACACCTTC
-	TRBV19	TRBD1	TRBJ2-5	14	CASGRTGGQETQYF	TGTGCCAGTGGCCGCACAGGGGGACAAGAGACCCAGTACTTC
-	TRBV29-1	-	TRBJ2-2	14	CSVGRRANTGELFF	TGCAGCGTTGGGCGCAGGGCAAACACCGGGGAGCTGTTTTTT
-	TRBV7-7	-	TRBJ1-3	12	CATGGAGNTIYF	TGTGCTACGGGGGGGGCGGGAAACACCATATATTTT
-	TRBV29-1	-	TRBJ1-2	14	CSVGQALSNYGYTF	TGCAGCGTTGGACAGGCCTTATCTAACTATGGCTACACCTTC
-	TRBV19	-	TRBJ1-4	16	CASSTGTLTTNEKLFF	TGTGCCAGTAGTACGGGGACACTTACAACTAATGAAAAACTGTTTTTT
-	TRBV7-8	-	TRBJ1-4	16	CASSSSGGLNNEKLFF	TGTGCCAGCAGCTCCTCCGGGGGGCTTAATAATGAAAAACTGTTTTTT
-	TRBV4-2	TRBD1	TRBJ2-3	16	CASSQERGRLSDTQYF	TGTGCCAGCAGCCAAGAGAGGGGGCGTCTGTCAGATACGCAGTATTTT
-	TRBV6-6	-	TRBJ2-3	16	CASSYRAGEATDTQYF	TGTGCCAGCAGTTACCGGGCGGGTGAGGCCACAGATACGCAGTATTTT
-	TRBV5-1	-	TRBJ2-5	14	CASSFDRLGETQYF	TGCGCCAGCAGCTTCGACAGGCTGGGGGAGACCCAGTACTTC
-	TRBV2	-	TRBJ1-6	15	CASSYGGNYNSPLHF	TGTGCCAGCAGCTATGGCGGTAACTATAATTCACCCCTCCACTTT
-	TRBV21-1	-	TRBJ1-2	15	CASSKLVNVRYGYTF	TGTGCCAGCAGCAAACTAGTCAACGTCCGCTATGGCTACACCTTC
once	TRBV11-3	-	TRBJ2-3	17	CASSSGLTRGDTDTQYF	TGTGCCAGCAGCTCGGGACTGACGAGAGGGGACACAGATACGCAGTATTTT
-	TRBV5-4	-	TRBJ2-1	14	CASSSASQYNEQFF	TGTGCCAGCAGCTCGGCTAGCCAATACAATGAGCAGTTCTTC
-	TRBV7-9	-	TRBJ1-5	13	CASSEAGGQPQHF	TGTGCCAGCAGCGAAGCTGGTGGTCAGCCCCAGCATTTT
-	TRBV18	TRBD1	TRBJ1-1	16	CASSPNTDRAYTEAFF	TGTGCCAGCTCACCGAATACTGACAGGGCTTACACTGAAGCTTTCTTT